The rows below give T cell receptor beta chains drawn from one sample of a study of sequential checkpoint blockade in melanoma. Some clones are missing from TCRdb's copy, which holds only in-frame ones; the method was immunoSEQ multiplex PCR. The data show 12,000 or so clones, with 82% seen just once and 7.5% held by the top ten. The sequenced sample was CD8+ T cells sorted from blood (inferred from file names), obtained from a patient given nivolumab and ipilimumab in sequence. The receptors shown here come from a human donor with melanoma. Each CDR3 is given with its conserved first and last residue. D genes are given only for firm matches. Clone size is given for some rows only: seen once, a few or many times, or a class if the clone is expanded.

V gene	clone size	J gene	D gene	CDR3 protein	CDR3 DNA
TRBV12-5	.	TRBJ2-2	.	CASGSSRAGELFF	TGTGCTAGTGGCTCAAGTCGGGCCGGGGAGCTGTTTTTT
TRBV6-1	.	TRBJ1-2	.	CASGDIGGIYGYTF	TGTGCCAGCGGCGATATAGGGGGTATCTATGGCTACACCTTC
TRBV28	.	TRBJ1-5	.	CASSFFEGNQPQHF	TGTGCCAGCAGTTTTTTTGAGGGCAATCAGCCCCAGCATTTT
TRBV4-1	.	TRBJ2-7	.	CASSPTSSYEQYF	TGCGCCAGCAGCCCTACTAGTTCCTACGAGCAGTACTTC
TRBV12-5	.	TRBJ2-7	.	CAPTCEQYF	TGTGCCCCTACCTGCGAGCAGTACTTC
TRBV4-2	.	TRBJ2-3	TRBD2	CASSPAGRTDTQYF	TGTGCCAGCAGCCCAGCGGGAAGAACAGATACGCAGTATTTT
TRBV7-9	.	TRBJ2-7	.	CASSHRDSYEQYF	TGTGCCAGCAGCCACAGGGATTCCTACGAGCAGTACTTC
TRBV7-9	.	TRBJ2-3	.	CASSLATVTSTDTQYF	TGTGCCAGCAGCTTAGCGACAGTCACTAGCACAGATACGCAGTATTTT
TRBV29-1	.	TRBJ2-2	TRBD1	CSVQGAIAANTGELFF	TGCAGCGTTCAGGGGGCGATAGCCGCGAACACCGGGGAGCTGTTTTTT
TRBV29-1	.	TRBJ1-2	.	CSVDGGYDGYTF	TGCAGCGTTGATGGAGGGTACGATGGCTACACCTTC
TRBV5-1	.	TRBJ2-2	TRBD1	CASSLGQGNTGELFF	TGCGCCAGCAGCTTAGGACAGGGTAACACCGGGGAGCTGTTTTTT
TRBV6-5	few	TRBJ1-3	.	CASSLGNTIYF	TGTGCCAGCAGCCTTGGAAACACCATATATTTT
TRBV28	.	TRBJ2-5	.	CASRTLGLPRQETQYF	TGTGCCAGCAGAACGCTAGGACTACCCCGTCAAGAGACCCAGTACTTC
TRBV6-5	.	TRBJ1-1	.	CASSYSLGGNTEAFF	TGTGCCAGCAGTTACTCGTTAGGGGGAAACACTGAAGCTTTCTTT
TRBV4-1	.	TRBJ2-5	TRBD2	CASSFGTSGSIETQYF	TGCGCCAGCAGCTTCGGGACTAGCGGGAGTATTGAGACCCAGTACTTC
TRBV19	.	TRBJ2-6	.	CASSLPGAGANVLTF	TGTGCCAGTAGTTTACCAGGTGCTGGGGCCAACGTCCTGACTTTC
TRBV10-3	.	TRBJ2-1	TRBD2	CAIRNPLAGTREQFF	TGTGCCATCAGGAACCCACTAGCGGGGACACGTGAGCAGTTCTTC
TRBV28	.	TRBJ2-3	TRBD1	CASSPWTGLTDTQYF	TGTGCCAGCAGTCCGTGGACAGGGCTAACAGATACGCAGTATTTT